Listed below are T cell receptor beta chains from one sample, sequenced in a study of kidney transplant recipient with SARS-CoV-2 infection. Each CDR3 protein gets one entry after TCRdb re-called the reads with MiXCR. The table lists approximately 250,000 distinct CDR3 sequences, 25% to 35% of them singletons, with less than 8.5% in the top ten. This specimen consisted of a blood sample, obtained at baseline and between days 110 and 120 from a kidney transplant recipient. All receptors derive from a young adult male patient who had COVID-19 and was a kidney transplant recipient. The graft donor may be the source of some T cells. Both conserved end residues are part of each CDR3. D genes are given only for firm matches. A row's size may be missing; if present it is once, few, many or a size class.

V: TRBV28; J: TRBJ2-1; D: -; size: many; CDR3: CASSPRGGARDEQFF; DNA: TGTGCCAGCAGCCCCAGGGGGGGGGCCAGGGATGAGCAGTTCTTC
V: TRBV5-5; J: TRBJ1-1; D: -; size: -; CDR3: CASSLGAHRVWGDEAFF; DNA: TGTGCCAGCAGCTTGGGTGCCCACAGGGTGTGGGGAGACGAAGCTTTCTTT
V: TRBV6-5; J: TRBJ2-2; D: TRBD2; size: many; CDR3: CASSELPGGLDTGELFF; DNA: TGTGCCAGCAGTGAGCTCCCGGGGGGATTGGACACCGGGGAGCTGTTTTTT
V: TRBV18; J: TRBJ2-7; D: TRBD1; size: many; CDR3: CASSGTDRYIPLLNEQYF; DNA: TGTGCCAGCTCCGGGACAGACCGGTACATCCCACTCCTGAACGAGCAGTACTTC
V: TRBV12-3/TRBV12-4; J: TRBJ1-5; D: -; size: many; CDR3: CASSLSLPQPQHF; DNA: TGTGCCAGCAGTTTAAGCCTACCTCAGCCCCAGCATTTT
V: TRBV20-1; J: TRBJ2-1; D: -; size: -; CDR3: CRSVSENEQFF; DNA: TGCAGGTCAGTGTCGGAGAATGAGCAGTTCTTC
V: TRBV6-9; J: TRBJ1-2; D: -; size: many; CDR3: CASSDWEPYGKTYGYTF; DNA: TGTGCCAGCAGTGATTGGGAGCCTTACGGAAAGACCTATGGCTACACCTTC
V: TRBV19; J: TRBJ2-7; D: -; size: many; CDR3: CASSIPGQSYEQYF; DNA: TGTGCCAGTAGTATACCGGGACAATCCTACGAGCAGTACTTC
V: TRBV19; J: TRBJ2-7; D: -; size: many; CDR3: CASSKLGERYEQYF; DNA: TGTGCCAGTAGTAAGCTAGGGGAAAGGTACGAGCAGTACTTC
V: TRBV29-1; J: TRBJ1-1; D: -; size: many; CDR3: CSVEVQNTEAFF; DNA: TGCAGCGTTGAGGTTCAGAACACTGAAGCTTTCTTT
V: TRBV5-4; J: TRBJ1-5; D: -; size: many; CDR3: CASSFEGRNQPQHF; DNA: TGTGCCAGCAGCTTTGAAGGGAGGAATCAGCCCCAGCATTTT
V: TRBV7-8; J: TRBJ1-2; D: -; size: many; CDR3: CASSKLMFTRKTYGYTF; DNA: TGTGCCAGCAGCAAGCTTATGTTTACCCGAAAGACCTATGGCTACACCTTC
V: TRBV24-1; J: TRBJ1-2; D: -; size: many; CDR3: CATSDPGRIYGYTF; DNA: TGTGCCACCAGTGATCCCGGACGGATCTATGGCTACACCTTC
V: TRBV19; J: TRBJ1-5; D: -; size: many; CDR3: CASSILSGNQPQHF; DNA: TGTGCCAGTAGTATACTTTCCGGTAATCAGCCCCAGCATTTT
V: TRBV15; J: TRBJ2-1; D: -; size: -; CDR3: CATSRQGNSYNEQFF; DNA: TGTGCCACCAGCAGACAGGGGAATTCCTACAATGAGCAGTTCTTC
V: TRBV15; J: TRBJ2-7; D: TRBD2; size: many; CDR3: CATRRTSATYEQYF; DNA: TGTGCCACCAGACGGACTAGCGCTACCTACGAGCAGTACTTC
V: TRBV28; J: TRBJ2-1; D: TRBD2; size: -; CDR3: CASSFSGRAIGEQFF; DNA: TGTGCCAGCAGTTTTAGTGGGAGGGCCATCGGTGAGCAGTTCTTC
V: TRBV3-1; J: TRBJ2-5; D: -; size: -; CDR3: CASSAIIPISFSETQYF; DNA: TGTGCCAGCAGCGCCATTATTCCCATTTCTTTCTCTGAGACCCAGTACTTC
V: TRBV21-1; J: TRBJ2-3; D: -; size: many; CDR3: CASRTTIATVMQDTQYF; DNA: TGTGCCAGCAGGACTACGATAGCTACAGTCATGCAAGATACGCAGTATTTT
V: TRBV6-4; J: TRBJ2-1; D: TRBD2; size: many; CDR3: CASSDSGTSGDEQFF; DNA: TGTGCCAGCAGTGACTCGGGGACTAGCGGGGATGAGCAGTTCTTC
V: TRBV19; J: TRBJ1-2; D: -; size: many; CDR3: CASSYTSTNRKTYGYTF; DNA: TGTGCCAGTAGTTACACATCGACAAATCGAAAGACCTATGGCTACACCTTC
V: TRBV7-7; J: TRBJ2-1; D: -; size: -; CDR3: CASSLSLGNEQFF; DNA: TGTGCTAGCAGTCTAAGTCTAGGCAATGAGCAGTTCTTC
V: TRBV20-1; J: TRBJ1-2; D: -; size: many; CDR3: CSARAADGYTF; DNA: TGCAGTGCGCGGGCGGCCGACGGCTACACCTTC
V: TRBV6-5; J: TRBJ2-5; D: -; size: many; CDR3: CASSRLEGVKETQYF; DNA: TGTGCCAGCAGTCGGCTGGAGGGGGTGAAAGAGACCCAGTACTTC
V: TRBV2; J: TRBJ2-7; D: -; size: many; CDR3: CASSVGRVYEQYF; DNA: TGTGCCAGCAGTGTTGGCAGGGTCTACGAGCAGTACTTC
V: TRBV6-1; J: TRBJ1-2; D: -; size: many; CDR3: CASSDSISMRKTYGYTF; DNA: TGTGCCAGCAGTGATAGTATCTCTATGCGAAAGACCTATGGCTACACCTTC
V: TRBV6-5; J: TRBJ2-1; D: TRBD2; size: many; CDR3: CASKVERDRGEQFF; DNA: TGTGCCAGCAAGGTTGAGCGGGACCGGGGTGAGCAGTTCTTC
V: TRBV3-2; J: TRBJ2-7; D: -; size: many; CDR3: CASSSGGQGALMQYF; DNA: TGTGCCAGCAGCTCGGGGGGACAGGGGGCGCTTATGCAGTACTTC
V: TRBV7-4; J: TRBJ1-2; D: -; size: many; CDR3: CASSLRFSARKTYGYTF; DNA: TGTGCCAGCAGCCTTAGGTTTTCAGCTCGAAAGACCTATGGCTACACCTTC
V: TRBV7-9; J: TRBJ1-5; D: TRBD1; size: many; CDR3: CASSRQGYDNQPQHF; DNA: TGTGCCAGCAGTCGACAGGGCTATGACAATCAGCCCCAGCATTTT
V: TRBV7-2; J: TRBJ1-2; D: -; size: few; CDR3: CASSHIYRDGKTYGYTF; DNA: TGTGCCAGCAGCCATATATACAGAGACGGAAAGACCTATGGCTACACCTTC
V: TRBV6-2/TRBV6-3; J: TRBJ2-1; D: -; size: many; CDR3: CASIASDYNEQFF; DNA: TGTGCCAGCATAGCTTCTGATTACAATGAGCAGTTCTTC
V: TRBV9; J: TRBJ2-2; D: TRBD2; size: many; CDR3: CASSVATWTSGNTGELFF; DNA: TGTGCCAGCAGCGTAGCTACCTGGACTAGCGGGAACACCGGGGAGCTGTTTTTT
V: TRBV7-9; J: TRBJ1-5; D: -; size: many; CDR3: CASSVGSNQPQHF; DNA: TGTGCCAGCAGCGTCGGTAGCAATCAGCCCCAGCATTTT
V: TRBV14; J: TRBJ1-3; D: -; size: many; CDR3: CASSLRGSSGNTIYF; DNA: TGTGCCAGCAGCCTAAGGGGGAGCTCTGGAAACACCATATATTTT
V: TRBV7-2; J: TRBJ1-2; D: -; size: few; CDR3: CASSFLIRDGKTYGYTF; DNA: TGTGCCAGCAGCTTCTTGATCAGAGACGGAAAGACCTATGGCTACACCTTC
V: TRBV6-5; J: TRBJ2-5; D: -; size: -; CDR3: CASSEQEGSETQYF; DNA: TGTGCCAGCAGCGAACAGGAGGGCAGCGAGACCCAGTACTTC
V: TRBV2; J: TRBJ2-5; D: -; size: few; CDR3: CASSGSTETQYF; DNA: TGTGCCAGCAGTGGGTCCACGGAGACCCAGTACTTC
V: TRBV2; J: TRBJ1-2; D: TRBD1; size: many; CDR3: CASSPGTGDGWALWGYYGYTF; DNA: TGTGCCAGCAGTCCCGGGACAGGGGACGGATGGGCGCTATGGGGCTACTATGGCTACACCTTC
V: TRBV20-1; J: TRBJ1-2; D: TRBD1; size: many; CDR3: CSARHRGGYGYTF; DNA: TGCAGTGCTAGGCACAGGGGGGGCTATGGCTACACCTTC
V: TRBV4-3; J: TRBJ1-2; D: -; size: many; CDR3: CASSNLGGRRKTYGYTF; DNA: TGCGCCAGCAGCAACCTTGGAGGACGTCGAAAGACCTATGGCTACACCTTC
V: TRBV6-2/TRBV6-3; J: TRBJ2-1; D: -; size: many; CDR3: CASSGGTLSYNEQFF; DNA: TGTGCCAGCAGCGGAGGGACTCTATCCTACAATGAGCAGTTCTTC
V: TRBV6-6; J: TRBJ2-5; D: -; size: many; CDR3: CASSYRLETQYF; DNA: TGTGCCAGCAGTTACCGCTTGGAGACCCAGTACTTC
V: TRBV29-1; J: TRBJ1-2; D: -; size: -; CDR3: CSVIRELAWRTYGYTF; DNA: TGCAGCGTTATCCGGGAACTAGCATGGAGGACCTATGGCTACACCTTC
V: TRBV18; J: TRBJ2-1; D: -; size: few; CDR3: CASSLKSGLRDNEQFF; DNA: TGTGCCAGCTCCCTAAAATCCGGGTTAAGAGACAATGAGCAGTTCTTC
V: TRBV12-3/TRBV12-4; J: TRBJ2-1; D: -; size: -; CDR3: CASSFELGGWAAPGDEQFF; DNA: TGTGCCAGCAGTTTTGAGTTGGGTGGTTGGGCAGCCCCGGGGGATGAGCAGTTCTTC
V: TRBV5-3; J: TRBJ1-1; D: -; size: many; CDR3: CARSLAGLRLIPNTEAFF; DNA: TGTGCCAGAAGCTTGGCCGGACTTCGCCTGATACCGAACACTGAAGCTTTCTTT
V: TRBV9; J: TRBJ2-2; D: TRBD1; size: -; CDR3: CASSVGTGGFWAPVLYTGELFF; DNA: TGTGCCAGCAGCGTGGGGACAGGGGGCTTTTGGGCTCCCGTATTGTACACCGGGGAGCTGTTTTTT
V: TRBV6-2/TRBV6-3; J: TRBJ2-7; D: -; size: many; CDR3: CASSAAWEAYEQYF; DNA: TGTGCCAGCAGTGCGGCCTGGGAGGCCTACGAGCAGTACTTC
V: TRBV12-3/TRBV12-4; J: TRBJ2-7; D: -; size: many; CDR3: CASTDPGAAKTYEQYF; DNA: TGTGCCAGCACTGACCCTGGGGCGGCCAAGACCTACGAGCAGTACTTC
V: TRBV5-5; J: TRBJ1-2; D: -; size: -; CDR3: CAIVVIVSRKTYGYTF; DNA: TGTGCCATCGTCGTTATTGTCTCGCGAAAGACCTATGGCTACACCTTC
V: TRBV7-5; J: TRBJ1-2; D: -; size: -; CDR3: CIPVPEPQTEVGKTYVYTF; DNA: TGTATCCCTGTGCCAGAACCACAGACTGAAGTAGGAAAGACCTATGTCTACACCTTC
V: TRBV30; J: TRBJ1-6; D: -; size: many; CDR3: CAWRYGSSYNSPLHF; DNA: TGTGCCTGGAGATACGGGTCCTCCTATAATTCACCCCTCCACTTT
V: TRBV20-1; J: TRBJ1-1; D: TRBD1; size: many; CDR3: CSARAGTGVNTEAFF; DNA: TGCAGTGCTAGAGCCGGGACAGGGGTGAACACTGAAGCTTTCTTT
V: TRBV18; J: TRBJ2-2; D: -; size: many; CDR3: CASSPPQNPGELFF; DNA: TGTGCCAGCTCACCACCCCAGAACCCCGGGGAGCTGTTTTTT